This T cell receptor beta chain appears in the sequencing data of a study of PD-1 blockade in classical Hodgkin lymphoma. This table comes from immunoSEQ multiplex PCR, and its TCRdb copy is limited to in-frame clones, with some not included. Of some 16,000 clones in the sample, over 80% were seen once. This clone has only one observation. Antigen specificity is unknown. The study, taken as a whole, reports: Whatever underlies the repertoire differences (possibly disease activity or prior therapy) remains undefined. Researchers reported that CD4+ TCR diversity, though not CD8+, rose significantly by C4D1. Patients with an early start, nivolumab under 1 year after ASCT, were excluded. Before treatment, complete responders showed about the same diversity as newly diagnosed patients.

Patients all relapsed after autologous stem cell transplantation, and there was variation in brentuximab vedotin exposure. Germline values: CDR1 SGHTA, CDR2 FQGTGA. V was cut by 5 bases and J by 2 bases, with 19 bases left in between. The CDR3 extends over 16 amino acids. The chain joins TRBV7-3 to TRBJ2-7, with D perhaps TRBD2 (6 bases). The starting material was peripheral blood mononuclear cells (PBMCs), obtained before the second cycle of nivolumab. The clonotype comes from a human donor with classical Hodgkin lymphoma. CDR3 DNA sequence: TGTGCCAGCAGCCCTACCCCAGGACTACCCACCTACGAGCAGTACTTC. As protein: CASSPTPGLPTYEQYF.